This T cell receptor beta chain is from a study of OX40 agonist ivuxolimab in advanced cancers. Study background: Ivuxolimab, an antibody that agonizes OX40 (CD134), was administered to the patients. Study findings and constraints: With doses of 0.1-3.0 mg/kg, partial responders showed among the lowest clonal expansion.

Trimming cost V 3 bases and J 9 bases; bases outside gene matches: 10. Per germline, CDR1 ENHRY and CDR2 SYGVKD. This CDR3 region has 16 residues. Profiling relied on immunoSEQ multiplex PCR, and the TCRdb table lists in-frame clones only, not all of them. Of roughly 66,000 clones detected, about four fifths appear once; the ten largest clones hold under 2.5%. As to this clone: The antigen is undetermined.

Sample: CD4+ or CD8+ T cells sorted from blood, taken in a trial of the OX40 agonist ivuxolimab. The V and J genes are TRBV10-3 and TRBJ2-1; 11 nucleotides line up with TRBD2. The clonotype comes from an adult with an advanced solid tumor such as melanoma, head and neck, liver or kidney cancer. The CDR3 bases are TGTGCCATCAGTGATGCAACTAGCGGGAGTGGCAGTGAGCAGTTCTTC. This sequence encodes CAISDATSGSGSEQFF.